The 16 T cell receptor beta chains reported below all come from one sample, sequenced in a study of T-cell reconstitution after alpha-beta-depleted transplantation in children. The TCRbeta library incorporated unique molecular identifiers. From the PCR reads, TCRdb called clonotypes with MiXCR, one entry per CDR3 protein. This table has about 400,000 distinct CDR3 sequences, 15% to 20% appearing once. The specimen was PBMCs, mostly from graft donor cells, collected 360 days after TCRalphabeta/CD19-depleted stem cell transplant. The source is a boy under two years old who had a stem cell transplant for Wiskott-Aldrich syndrome, so the T cells may come from the graft donor.

The rearrangement uses TRBV12-3 or TRBV12-4 and TRBJ2-2; no clear D. V lost 6 bases and J lost 7, with 15 bases in between. The CDR3 length is 14 residues. This CDR3 is CASSPRASGGELFF. The CDR3 DNA follows: TGTGCCAGCAGCCCCCGGGCCTCTGGCGGGGAGCTGTTTTTT.

This chain links TRBV4-3 with TRBJ2-3, with 8 bases aligning to TRBD2. CDR1 and CDR2 from the germline V gene are LGHNA and YSLEER. V was clipped by 1 base and J by 0 bases; unmatched bases: 12. The CDR3 is 19 amino acids. The CDR3: CASSQVFHPTSASTDTQYF. As DNA, the CDR3 is TGCGCCAGCAGCCAAGTCTTTCACCCGACTAGCGCTAGCACAGATACGCAGTATTTT.

V and J are TRBV24-1 and TRBJ2-1; tentatively, D is TRBD2 (5 bases). The V gene's germline CDR1 is KGHDR and CDR2 SFDVKD. The V and J ends lost 1 base and 0 bases respectively, with 12 bases between them. There are 17 residues in the CDR3. CDR3 region: CATSDLASTSSYNEQFF. Written as DNA, the CDR3 is TGTGCCACCAGTGATTTAGCGAGTACTAGCTCCTACAATGAGCAGTTCTTC.

As to this clonotype: With a much larger clone just one base away, this may be a read error. This rearrangement joins TRBV2 to TRBJ2-6; no reliable D call. This CDR3 has 15 residues. The V gene's germline CDR1 is SNHLY and CDR2 FYNNEI. The CDR3 spells CASSEERVGTNVLTF. The CDR3 bases are TGTGCCAGCAGCGAGGAAAGGGTTGGGACCAACGTCCTGACTTTC. Full variable domain (remainder filled in from reference TRBV2 and TRBJ2-6): EPEVTQTPSHQVTQMGQEVILRCVPISNHLYFYWYRQILGQKVEFLVSFYNNEISEKSEIFDDQFSVERPDGSNFTLKIRSTKLEDSAMYFCASSEERVGTNVLTFGAGSRLTVL.

A remark on this clonotype: Just one base apart from a much larger clone, this may be a read error. The CDR3 loop reads CASSSRQGQGETQYF. CDR3 DNA: TGTGCCAGCAGCTCGCGACAGGGGCAGGGAGAAACGCAGTATTTT. The V and J genes are TRBV13 and TRBJ2-3, with 8 bases lining up with TRBD1. Per the germline V gene, CDR1 is PRHDT and CDR2 is FYEKMQ (reference sequence). CDR3 size: 15 residues. Trimming removed 4 bases from V and 9 bases from J; junction bases left unmatched: 12.

In this sample, this clonotype turned up a few times. The chain uses TRBV5-1 and TRBJ2-3; D gene ambiguous. This CDR3 has 12 amino acids. Deletions cut 4 bases from V and 5 bases from J, with 8 bases between. Germline V gene sequence: CDR1 SGHRS, CDR2 YFSETQ. CDR3 nucleotides: TGCGCCAGCAGCCAGACCTTAGATACGCAGTATTTT. It is translated as CASSQTLDTQYF.

The V call is TRBV20-1, the J call TRBJ2-5, with 9 nucleotides matching TRBD2. The germline gives CDR1 DFQATT, CDR2 SNEGSKA (reference sequence). The V gene end was trimmed by 1 base and the J gene end by 5 bases; junction bases not matched to a gene: 5. The CDR3 sequence is 14 residues long. As DNA, the CDR3 is TGCAGTGCTAGAGTGAGCGGGAGGATGGAGACCCAGTACTTC. Translation: CSARVSGRMETQYF.

This clonotype was detected ten times or more. V usage is TRBV5-1 and J usage is TRBJ2-2; D might be TRBD1 (5 bases). The CDR3 has 14 residues. V shed 2 bases and J shed 6 bases, with 11 bases lying between them. Germline V gives CDR1 SGHRS, CDR2 YFSETQ. As DNA, the CDR3 is TGCGCCAGCAGCTTCTCAGGGATCCCCGGGGAGCTGTTTTTT. Translated: CASSFSGIPGELFF.

The chain combines TRBV2 with TRBJ2-7; D may correspond to TRBD1 or TRBD2 (5 bases each). This CDR3 is 16 amino acids long. Germline loops: CDR1 SNHLY, CDR2 FYNNEI. V lost 2 bases and J lost 6, with 20 bases in between. This CDR3 is CASSENRRSRRREQYF. Here the CDR3 DNA reads TGTGCCAGCAGTGAAAACAGGAGGAGCAGAAGACGCGAGCAGTACTTC.

This clonotype was found a few times. V gene TRBV7-7 combines with J gene TRBJ2-7; 9 nucleotides line up with TRBD1. Germline loops: CDR1 SSHAT, CDR2 FNYEAQ (reference sequence). The CDR3 consists of 18 residues. V lost 5 bases to trimming and J lost 0 bases; unmatched junction nucleotides: 14. This CDR3 reads CASSLTPTGTGFSYEQYF. The CDR3 bases are TGTGCCAGCAGCCTTACCCCGACCGGGACAGGGTTCTCCTACGAGCAGTACTTC.

This clonotype was detected a few times. V and J are TRBV11-3 and TRBJ2-1; D gene uncertain. This CDR3 spans 12 amino acids. Germline lookup yields CDR1 SGHNT and CDR2 YENEEA. V was trimmed by 5 bases and J by 7 bases, leaving 9 bases between them. As DNA, the CDR3 is TGTGCCAGCAGCAAAAGTAGAAATGAGCAGTTCTTC. Protein sequence: CASSKSRNEQFF. Together with reference TRBV11-3 and TRBJ2-1, the CDR3 gives the full variable domain: EAGVVQSPRYKIIEKKQPVAFWCNPISGHNTLYWYLQNLGQGPELLIRYENEEAVDDSQLPKDRFSAERLKGVDSTLKIQPAELGDSAVYLCASSKSRNEQFFGPGTRLTVL.

Only a few counts were recorded for this clonotype. This chain uses TRBV29-1 with TRBJ2-4; D uncertain. CDR3 length: 11 amino acids. Trimming pared 4 bases from V and 8 bases from J, leaving 9 bases between. CDR1 and CDR2 from the germline V gene are SQVTM and ANQGSEA. The CDR3 is CSVARGHIQYF. The CDR3 DNA sequence: TGCAGCGTTGCTAGAGGACACATTCAGTACTTC.

This clonotype was seen only a few times. This chain joins TRBV4-1 and TRBJ2-7, with D possibly being TRBD1 (5 bases). The CDR3 length is 16 residues. Germline V gene sequence: CDR1 MGHRA, CDR2 YSYEKL. Trimming shortened V by 1 base and J by 3 bases, and 16 bases separated the two germline ends. In nucleotides, the CDR3 is TGCGCCAGCAGCCAAGCGCCCAATGGACACTACTACGAGCAGTACTTC. Translation: CASSQAPNGHYYEQYF.

This clonotype was detected ten times or more. The chain recombines TRBV5-1 with TRBJ2-3; 14 bases align to TRBD2. This CDR3 spans 14 amino acids. Germline CDR1 SGHRS, CDR2 YFSETQ. V lost 6 bases and J lost 14; bases outside the gene matches: 11. In nucleotides, the CDR3 is TGCGCCAGCACCTTCGGGACTAGCGGGGGCCATTGGTATTTT. This codes for CASTFGTSGGHWYF.

The chain combines TRBV12-3 or TRBV12-4 with TRBJ1-5; D perhaps matches TRBD1 (5 bases). Trimming removed 5 bases at V and 0 bases at J, with 11 bases between. The CDR3 is 15 amino acids. This chain's CDR3 is CASSGAGGSNQPQHF. The CDR3 DNA is TGTGCCAGCAGTGGGGCGGGGGGTAGCAATCAGCCCCAGCATTTT.

This clonotype has more than one count but fewer than ten. The rearrangement joins TRBV5-1 to TRBJ2-5, with 13 bases matching TRBD2. The CDR3 sequence is 18 residues long. CDR1 is SGHRS, CDR2 YFSETQ, per germline. V trimming: 0 bases; J trimming: 3 bases; junction bases outside the gene matches: 8. CDR3 protein: CASSLVRTSGREEETQYF. The CDR3 nucleotides are TGCGCCAGCAGCTTGGTCCGGACTAGCGGGAGAGAGGAAGAGACCCAGTACTTC.